One sample yielded the 8 T cell receptor beta chains listed below, sequenced in a study of response to subunit inactivated influenza vaccine (dated by TCRdb to 2017 to 2018). Receptors were amplified or captured by RT-PCR. The reads were generated on an Illumina HiSeq 2500. In-frame beta chains were kept once TCRdb had trimmed the public reads at Q25 with fastp and called clones with MiXCR. Entries that share a CDR3 protein sequence are merged under the most common genes and DNA. In this sample the table shows 450,000 to 600,000 distinct CDR3 sequences, under 8.5% of which occur a single time. Of the sample, about 12% falls within the top ten clones. The source was PBMCs from blood, collected roughly 24 months after vaccination. These receptors originate from a man aged 50 to 75 who received an inactivated influenza vaccine. Donor details come from another sample of the same person, matched by shared clones.

This clonotype came up a few times. The chain has TRBV7-2 and TRBJ2-7; D is ambiguous. V lost 5 bases to trimming and J lost 4 bases, with 6 bases between them. Looked up from germline, CDR1 is SGHTA and CDR2 is FQGNSA. The CDR3 is 11 residues long. In nucleotides, the CDR3 is TGTGCCAGCAGCGTTAGATACGAGCAGTACTTC. Translated, it gives CASSVRYEQYF. The complete variable domain, with remaining parts taken from reference TRBV7-2 and TRBJ2-7, reads GAGVSQSPSNKVTEKGKDVELRCDPISGHTALYWYRQSLGQGLEFLIYFQGNSAPDKSGLPSDRFSAERTGGSVSTLTIQRTQQEDSAVYLCASSVRYEQYFGPGTRLTVT.

This clonotype has at least ten counts. In DNA form, the CDR3 reads TGTGCCAGCAGCTCCCTGGGAGCGGGGGGGGAGACCCAGTACTTC. Translating it yields CASSSLGAGGETQYF. The chain combines TRBV11-2 with TRBJ2-5, with 10 bases that match TRBD2. V was pared by 4 bases and J by 5 bases, with 7 bases of the junction left unmatched. The CDR3 loop spans 15 amino acids. CDR1 and CDR2 from the germline V gene are SGHAT and FQNNGV. The whole variable domain, remainder taken from reference TRBV11-2 and TRBJ2-5, is EAGVAQSPRYKIIEKRQSVAFWCNPISGHATLYWYQQILGQGPKLLIQFQNNGVVDDSQLPKDRFSAERLKGVDSTLKIQPAKLEDSAVYLCASSSLGAGGETQYFGPGTRLLVL.

The chain recombines TRBV7-8 with TRBJ2-7; D might be TRBD1 (5 bases). Looked up from germline, CDR1 is SGHVS and CDR2 is FQNEAQ. This CDR3 is built from 14 residues. V lost 3 bases, J lost 0 bases, and 9 bases lay in between. The CDR3 bases are TGTGCCAGCAGCTTTACAGGATTCTCCTACGAGCAGTACTTC. This gives the protein CASSFTGFSYEQYF.

This clonotype came up a few times. This chain uses TRBV20-1 with TRBJ2-4; D is ambiguous. This CDR3 region has 11 residues. Germline CDR1 and CDR2: DFQATT and SNEGSKA (reference sequence). Trimming left V 3 bases short and J 7 bases short, with 7 bases between. In DNA, the CDR3 is TGCAGTGCTAGTGTATGGAACATTCAGTACTTC. Its translation: CSASVWNIQYF.

There are many counts of this clonotype. The chain links TRBV5-6 to TRBJ2-1; either TRBD1 or TRBD2 may supply D (5 bases each). Germline values: CDR1 SGHDT, CDR2 YYEEEE. V was cut by 0 bases and J by 6 bases, with 16 bases left in between. This CDR3 is 16 amino acids long. CDR3 sequence (DNA): TGTGCCAGCAGCTTGGCACGGGACGTGGCTATCAATGAGCAGTTCTTC. As protein: CASSLARDVAINEQFF.

A note on this clonotype: Given a much more abundant clone one base away, this may be a read error. V gene TRBV29-1 combines with J gene TRBJ2-1, with D tentatively TRBD1 or TRBD2 (7 bases each). The CDR3 extends over 14 amino acids. In germline, CDR1 is SQVTM, CDR2 ANQGSEA. V dropped 6 bases and J dropped 10 bases, with 22 bases sitting between them. This chain's CDR3 is CSVPRGEGGKEQFF. In DNA form, the CDR3 reads TGCAGCGTCCCCAGGGGGGAGGGGGGCAAGGAGCAGTTCTTC.

This clonotype was found a few times. The chain recombines TRBV20-1 with TRBJ2-2; tentatively, D is TRBD1 (5 bases). Germline assignment: CDR1 DFQATT and CDR2 SNEGSKA (reference sequence). The CDR3 is made up of 13 amino acids. V was pared by 3 bases and J by 7 bases, with 12 bases between. Here the CDR3 DNA reads TGCAGTGCTAGGTATCAGGGATTCGGGGAGCTGTTTTTT. Translating gives CSARYQGFGELFF.

This clonotype was seen at least ten times. This rearrangement joins TRBV12-3 or TRBV12-4 to TRBJ2-1; D gene unclear. The CDR3 spans 16 residues. V dropped 6 bases and J dropped 1 base, with 16 bases sitting between them. CDR3 residues: CASSPLFGPSYNEQFF. The CDR3 DNA is TGTGCCAGCAGCCCGTTGTTTGGACCATCCTACAATGAGCAGTTCTTC.